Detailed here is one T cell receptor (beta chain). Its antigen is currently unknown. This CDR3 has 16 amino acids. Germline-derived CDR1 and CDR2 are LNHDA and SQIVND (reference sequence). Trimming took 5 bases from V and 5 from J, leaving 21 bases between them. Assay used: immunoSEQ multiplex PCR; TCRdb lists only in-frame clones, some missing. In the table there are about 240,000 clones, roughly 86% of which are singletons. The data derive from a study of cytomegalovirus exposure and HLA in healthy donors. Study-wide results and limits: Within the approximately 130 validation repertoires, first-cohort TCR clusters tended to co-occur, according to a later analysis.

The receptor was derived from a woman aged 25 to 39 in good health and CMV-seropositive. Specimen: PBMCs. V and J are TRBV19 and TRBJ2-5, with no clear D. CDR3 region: CASSPTLPRSRETQYF. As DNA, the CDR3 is TGTGCCAGTAGTCCCACACTACCCCGGTCTAGGGAGACCCAGTACTTC.